This T cell receptor beta chain was captured in a study of blood T cell repertoires in COVID-19. V was clipped by 2 bases and J by 12 bases; unmatched bases: 12. Per the germline V gene, CDR1 is MNHNY and CDR2 is SVGAGI (reference sequence). The CDR3 has 14 amino acids. Method: immunoSEQ multiplex PCR; TCRdb's copy keeps in-frame clones and lacks some. The table records some 150,000 clones, around 89% of them present only once. Those who participated ranged in age from roughly 18 to 89 years and resided in about two dozen US areas. The sequence came from a woman between 25 and 40 years old with acute COVID-19. The chain is built from TRBV6-6 and TRBJ2-7, with TRBD2 matching over 8 bases. The sample taken for sequencing was PBMCs or T cells enriched from blood (not recorded which). The CDR3 region is CASSYETSEEWLYF. DNA of the CDR3: TGTGCCAGCAGTTACGAGACTAGCGAGGAGTGGTTGTACTTC.